This is a list of T cell receptor beta chains from one sample in a study of ipilimumab plus nivolumab after autologous stem cell transplantation. Sequencing was performed with immunoSEQ multiplex PCR; in TCRdb, only in-frame clones are kept and a portion is missing. This table holds roughly 86,000 clones, 75% to 85% found once. The source was PBMCs, collected in a trial of ipilimumab plus nivolumab as post-transplant consolidation. The receptor source for this set is a male donor with diffuse large B-cell lymphoma. Each CDR3 is given with its conserved first and last residue. The D gene is left open where the match is weak. Clone sizes are given selectively: once, few, many, or a class where the clone is expanded.

j_call v_call d_call clone_size cdr3_aa cdr3_nt
TRBJ1-4 TRBV6-1 TRBD1 NA CASSVDRGPGKLFF TGTGCCAGCAGTGTGGACAGGGGACCCGGAAAACTGTTTTTT
TRBJ2-7 TRBV2 NA NA CASSRQAYEQYF TGTGCCAGCAGTCGACAGGCCTACGAGCAGTACTTC
TRBJ2-1 TRBV5-1 NA NA CASSRVLGGEYNEQFF TGCGCCAGCAGCCGGGTCTTGGGGGGCGAATACAATGAGCAGTTCTTC
TRBJ2-3 TRBV9 NA NA CASNRTDTQYF TGTGCCAGCAACCGCACAGATACGCAGTATTTT
TRBJ2-5 TRBV5-4 TRBD2 NA CASSLARGMGETQYF TGTGCCAGCAGCTTGGCGCGGGGGATGGGAGAGACCCAGTACTTC
TRBJ1-5 TRBV6-4 NA NA CASSQDRDQPQHF TGTGCCAGCAGCCAGGACAGAGATCAGCCCCAGCATTTT
TRBJ2-3 TRBV9 TRBD2 NA CASSVGWSGGATDTQYF TGTGCCAGCAGCGTAGGATGGAGCGGGGGGGCAACAGATACGCAGTATTTT
TRBJ2-3 TRBV7-9 NA NA CASSLGNTQYF TGTGCCAGCAGCTTAGGGAATACGCAGTATTTT
TRBJ1-1 TRBV28 NA NA CAIRTTENTEAFF TGTGCCATCCGGACTACAGAGAACACTGAAGCTTTCTTT
TRBJ1-1 TRBV7-2 TRBD1 once CASSMTGGYYAEAFF TGTGCCAGCAGCATGACAGGGGGTTATTATGCTGAAGCTTTCTTT
TRBJ2-5 TRBV6-1 NA NA CASSEGGNRETQYF TGTGCCAGCAGTGAAGGGGGCAATCGAGAGACCCAGTACTTC
TRBJ2-7 TRBV5-4 NA NA CASSLGQGNSYEQYF TGTGCCAGCAGCTTGGGCCAGGGGAACTCCTACGAGCAGTACTTC
TRBJ2-3 TRBV7-2 TRBD2 NA CASSWDYDSTDTQYF TGTGCCAGCAGCTGGGACTATGATAGCACAGATACGCAGTATTTT
TRBJ2-7 TRBV11-2 NA NA CASSAGGASYEQYF TGTGCCAGCAGCGCTGGGGGGGCTTCCTACGAGCAGTACTTC
TRBJ1-1 TRBV11-2 NA NA CASSFEGFTEAFF TGTGCCAGCAGCTTCGAGGGCTTCACTGAAGCTTTCTTT
TRBJ2-2 TRBV6-1 NA NA CASSEAGAGELFF TGTGCCAGCAGTGAAGCAGGAGCCGGGGAGCTGTTTTTT
TRBJ2-5 TRBV4-2 TRBD2 NA CASSQDPGLAGGGETQYF TGTGCCAGCAGCCAAGATCCGGGGCTAGCGGGGGGAGGAGAGACCCAGTACTTC
TRBJ2-7 TRBV18 NA NA CASSPLPATYEQYF TGTGCCAGCTCACCACTTCCAGCGACCTACGAGCAGTACTTC
TRBJ1-1 TRBV19 NA NA CASSRRRNTEAFF TGTGCCAGTAGTAGGCGGAGGAACACTGAAGCTTTCTTT
TRBJ1-6 TRBV7-8 TRBD1 NA CASTLGGANNSPLHF TGTGCCAGCACCCTAGGGGGCGCAAACAATTCACCCCTCCACTTT
TRBJ2-2 TRBV6-1 NA NA CASNEVAAGELFF TGTGCCAGCAACGAGGTAGCCGCCGGGGAGCTGTTTTTT
TRBJ1-1 TRBV7-2 NA NA CASSLALMGTEAFF TGTGCCAGCAGCCTGGCGTTGATGGGCACTGAAGCTTTCTTT
TRBJ2-2 TRBV4-3 NA NA CASSHGRGGPGELFF TGCGCCAGCAGCCATGGCCGCGGAGGTCCCGGGGAGCTGTTTTTT
TRBJ2-7 TRBV15 TRBD2 NA CATSRDLAGEGEQYF TGTGCCACCAGCAGAGACTTAGCGGGGGAGGGCGAGCAGTACTTC
TRBJ1-4 TRBV2 NA NA CATKAGGKGSEKLFF TGTGCCACCAAGGCGGGGGGTAAAGGTTCTGAAAAACTGTTTTTT
TRBJ1-1 TRBV19 NA many CASSAEERTEAFF TGTGCCAGTAGTGCGGAGGAACGCACTGAAGCTTTCTTT
TRBJ1-1 TRBV7-9 NA once CASSLGVREAFF TGTGCCAGCAGCTTGGGGGTGCGGGAAGCTTTCTTT
TRBJ1-4 TRBV14 NA few CASSQVASYEKLFF TGTGCCAGCAGCCAAGTCGCCAGCTATGAAAAACTGTTTTTT
TRBJ1-2 TRBV5-4 NA few CATSWGRASYGYTF TGTGCCACCTCCTGGGGCCGTGCATCCTATGGCTACACCTTC
TRBJ2-3 TRBV11-2 TRBD1 NA CASSHQTRTGGTDTQYF TGTGCCAGCAGCCATCAAACTAGGACAGGGGGCACAGATACGCAGTATTTT
TRBJ2-7 TRBV7-2 NA NA CASSARILSYEQYF TGTGCCAGCAGCGCCCGGATACTATCCTACGAGCAGTACTTC
TRBJ2-3 TRBV7-2 NA NA CASSSIRGDTQYF TGTGCCAGCAGCTCCATCAGGGGAGATACGCAGTATTTT
TRBJ1-1 TRBV19 NA NA CASSGRAFGTEAFF TGTGCCAGTAGTGGGAGGGCTTTTGGCACTGAAGCTTTCTTT
TRBJ1-1 TRBV5-1 NA NA CASSLDREVAKAFF TGCGCCAGCAGCTTGGACAGGGAGGTAGCGAAAGCTTTCTTT
TRBJ2-7 TRBV7-2 TRBD2 NA CASSRNLGGREYF TGTGCCAGCAGTCGTAATCTTGGCGGGAGAGAGTACTTC